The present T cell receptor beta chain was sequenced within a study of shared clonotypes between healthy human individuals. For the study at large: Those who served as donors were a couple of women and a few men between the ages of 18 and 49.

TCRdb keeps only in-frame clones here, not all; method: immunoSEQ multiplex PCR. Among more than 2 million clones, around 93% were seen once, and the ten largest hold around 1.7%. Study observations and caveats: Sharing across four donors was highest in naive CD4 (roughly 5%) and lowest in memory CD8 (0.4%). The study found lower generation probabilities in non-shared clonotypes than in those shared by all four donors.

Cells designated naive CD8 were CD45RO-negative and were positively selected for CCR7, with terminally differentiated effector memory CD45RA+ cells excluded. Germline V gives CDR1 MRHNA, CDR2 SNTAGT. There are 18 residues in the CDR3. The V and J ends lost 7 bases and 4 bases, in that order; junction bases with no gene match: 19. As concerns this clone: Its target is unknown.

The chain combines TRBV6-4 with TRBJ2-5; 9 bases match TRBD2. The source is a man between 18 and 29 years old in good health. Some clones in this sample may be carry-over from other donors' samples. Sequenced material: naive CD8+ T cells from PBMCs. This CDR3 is CASTPPGWREGWTETQYF. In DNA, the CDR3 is TGTGCCAGCACTCCTCCCGGGTGGCGGGAGGGGTGGACAGAGACCCAGTACTTC.